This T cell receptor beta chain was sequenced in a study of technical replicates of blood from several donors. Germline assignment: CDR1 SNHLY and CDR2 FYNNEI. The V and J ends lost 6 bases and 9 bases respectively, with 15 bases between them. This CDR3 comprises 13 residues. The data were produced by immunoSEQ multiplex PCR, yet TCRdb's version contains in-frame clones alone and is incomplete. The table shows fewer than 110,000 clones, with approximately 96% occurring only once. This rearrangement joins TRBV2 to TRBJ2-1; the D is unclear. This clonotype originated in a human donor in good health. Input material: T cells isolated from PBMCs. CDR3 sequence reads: CASRVVASSEQFF. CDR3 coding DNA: TGTGCCAGCAGGGTGGTAGCTTCCAGTGAGCAGTTCTTC.